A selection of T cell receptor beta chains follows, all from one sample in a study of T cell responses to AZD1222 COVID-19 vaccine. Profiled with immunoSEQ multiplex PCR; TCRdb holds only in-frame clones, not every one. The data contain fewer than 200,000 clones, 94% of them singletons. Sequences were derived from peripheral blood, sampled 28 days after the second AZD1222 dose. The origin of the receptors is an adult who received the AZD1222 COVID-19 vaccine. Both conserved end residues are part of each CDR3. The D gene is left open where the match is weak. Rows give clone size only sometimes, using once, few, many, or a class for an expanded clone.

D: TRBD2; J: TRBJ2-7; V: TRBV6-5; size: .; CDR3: CASTTSGTRPYEQYF; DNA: TGTGCCAGCACAACCTCTGGGACTAGGCCCTACGAGCAGTACTTC
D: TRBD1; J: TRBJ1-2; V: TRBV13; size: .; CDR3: CASPALGQGARGYTF; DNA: TGTGCCAGCCCCGCCCTGGGACAGGGGGCGCGTGGCTACACCTTC
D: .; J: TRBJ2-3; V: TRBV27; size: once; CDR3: CASSFQNSGTDTQYF; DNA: TGTGCCAGCAGTTTCCAAAACTCGGGCACAGATACGCAGTATTTT
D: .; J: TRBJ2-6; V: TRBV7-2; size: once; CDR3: CASSLVGTRAGANVLTF; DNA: TGTGCCAGCAGCTTAGTGGGTACGCGCGCTGGGGCCAACGTCCTGACTTTC
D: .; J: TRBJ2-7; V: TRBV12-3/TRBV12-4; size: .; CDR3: CASRAGQSYEQYF; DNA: TGTGCCAGCAGAGCGGGACAGAGCTACGAGCAGTACTTC
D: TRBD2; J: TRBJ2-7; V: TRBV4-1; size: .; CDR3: CASSQDPTSGSIYEQYF; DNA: TGCGCCAGCAGCCAAGACCCAACTAGCGGGAGTATCTACGAGCAGTACTTC
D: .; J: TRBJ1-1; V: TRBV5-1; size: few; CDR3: CASSLGGPLEAFF; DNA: TGCGCCAGCAGCTTGGGGGGGCCTCTTGAAGCTTTCTTT
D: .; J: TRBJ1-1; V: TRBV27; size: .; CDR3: CASSLRQMNTEAFF; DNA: TGTGCCAGCAGTTTAAGACAGATGAACACTGAAGCTTTCTTT
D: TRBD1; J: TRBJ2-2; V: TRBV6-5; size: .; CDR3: CASSKGQYVPGELFF; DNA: TGTGCCAGCAGTAAGGGACAGTATGTACCCGGGGAGCTGTTTTTT
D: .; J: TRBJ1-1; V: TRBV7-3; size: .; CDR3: CASSRGRNTEAFF; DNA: TGTGCCAGCAGCAGGGGCCGGAACACTGAAGCTTTCTTT
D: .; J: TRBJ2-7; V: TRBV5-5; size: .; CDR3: CASSPGPGPPDYEQYF; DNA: TGTGCCAGCAGCCCGGGCCCAGGCCCGCCAGACTACGAGCAGTACTTC
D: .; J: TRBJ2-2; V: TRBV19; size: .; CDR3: CASVGIEGGTGELFF; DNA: TGTGCCAGTGTGGGCATTGAGGGGGGTACCGGGGAGCTGTTTTTT
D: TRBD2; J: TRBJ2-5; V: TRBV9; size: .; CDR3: CASSVFSGGLQYF; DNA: TGTGCCAGCAGCGTCTTCAGCGGGGGGCTCCAGTACTTC
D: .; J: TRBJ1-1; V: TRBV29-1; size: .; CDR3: CSVAFWAVEAFF; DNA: TGCAGCGTTGCTTTTTGGGCAGTTGAAGCTTTCTTT
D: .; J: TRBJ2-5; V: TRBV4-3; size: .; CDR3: CASSRSPGRETQYF; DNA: TGCGCCAGCAGCCGTTCGCCAGGCCGAGAGACCCAGTACTTC
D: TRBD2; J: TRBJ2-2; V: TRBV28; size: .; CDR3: CASWGGLSNTGELFF; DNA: TGTGCCAGCTGGGGGGGACTCTCGAACACCGGGGAGCTGTTTTTT
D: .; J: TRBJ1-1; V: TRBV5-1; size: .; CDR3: CASSLTTGNTEAFF; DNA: TGCGCCAGCAGCTTGACGACAGGGAACACTGAAGCTTTCTTT
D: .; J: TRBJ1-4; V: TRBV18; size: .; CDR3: CASSPISDNEKLFF; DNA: TGTGCCAGCTCACCAATTTCAGATAATGAAAAACTGTTTTTT
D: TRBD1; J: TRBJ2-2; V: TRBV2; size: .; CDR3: CASNQGQGAAGELFF; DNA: TGTGCCAGCAATCAGGGACAGGGGGCGGCCGGGGAGCTGTTTTTT
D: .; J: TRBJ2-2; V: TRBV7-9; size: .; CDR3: CASSFLGAANTGELFF; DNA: TGTGCCAGCAGCTTCTTGGGGGCCGCGAACACCGGGGAGCTGTTTTTT
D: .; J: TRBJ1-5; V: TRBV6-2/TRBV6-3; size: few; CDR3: CASSYLLRGASSNQPQHF; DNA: TGTGCCAGCAGTTACCTATTGCGGGGGGCGAGTAGCAATCAGCCCCAGCATTTT
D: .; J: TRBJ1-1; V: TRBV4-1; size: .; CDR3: CASSQGPLGFNTEAFF; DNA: TGCGCCAGCAGCCAAGGCCCGTTGGGGTTTAACACTGAAGCTTTCTTT
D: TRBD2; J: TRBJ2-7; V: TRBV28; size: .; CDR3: CASSSSGSVRYEQYF; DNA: TGTGCCAGCAGTTCAAGCGGGAGTGTTCGCTACGAGCAGTACTTC
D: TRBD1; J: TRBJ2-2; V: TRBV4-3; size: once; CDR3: CASSGRLWTGALNTGELFF; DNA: TGCGCCAGCAGCGGTCGCCTTTGGACAGGGGCCCTGAACACCGGGGAGCTGTTTTTT
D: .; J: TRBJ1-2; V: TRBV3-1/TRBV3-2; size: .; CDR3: CASSQVDYGYTF; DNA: TGTGCCAGCAGCCAAGTGGACTATGGCTACACCTTC
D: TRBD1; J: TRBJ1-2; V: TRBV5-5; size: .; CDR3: CASSFNHYTGTGGLGYTF; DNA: TGTGCCAGCAGCTTCAACCATTACACCGGGACAGGAGGCCTTGGCTACACCTTC
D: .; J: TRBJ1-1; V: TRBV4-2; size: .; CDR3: CTSSLPRGRWAAGLSRNTEAFF; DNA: TGTACCAGCAGCCTTCCACGGGGCCGATGGGCGGCGGGCCTCTCCAGGAACACTGAAGCTTTCTTT
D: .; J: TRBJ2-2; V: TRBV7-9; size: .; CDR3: CASNRLTQGSGELFF; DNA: TGTGCCAGCAACCGATTAACCCAGGGATCCGGGGAGCTGTTTTTT
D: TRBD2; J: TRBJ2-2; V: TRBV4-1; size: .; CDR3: CASSPLAGEGTGELFF; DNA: TGCGCCAGCAGCCCTCTAGCGGGAGAAGGCACCGGGGAGCTGTTTTTT
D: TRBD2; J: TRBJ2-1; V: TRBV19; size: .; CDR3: CASSIEQIVGLATGEQFF; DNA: TGTGCCAGTAGTATAGAGCAAATTGTGGGACTAGCGACGGGTGAGCAGTTCTTC
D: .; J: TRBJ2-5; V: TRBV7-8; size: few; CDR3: CASSLGELETQYF; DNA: TGTGCCAGCAGCTTAGGGGAGTTAGAGACCCAGTACTTC
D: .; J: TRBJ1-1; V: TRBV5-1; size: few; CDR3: CASSQTGQSNTEAFF; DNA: TGCGCCAGCAGCCAAACAGGACAGTCCAACACTGAAGCTTTCTTT
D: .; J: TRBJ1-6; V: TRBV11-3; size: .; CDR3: CASSLGWRLTNSPLHF; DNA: TGTGCCAGCAGCTTAGGGTGGAGGCTAACCAATTCACCCCTCCACTTT
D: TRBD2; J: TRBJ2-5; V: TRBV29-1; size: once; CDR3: CSVGLADYQETQYF; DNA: TGCAGCGTCGGACTAGCGGACTACCAAGAGACCCAGTACTTC
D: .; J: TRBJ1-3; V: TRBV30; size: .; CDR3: CAWSQSSGNTIYF; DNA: TGTGCCTGGAGTCAGAGCTCTGGAAACACCATATATTTT
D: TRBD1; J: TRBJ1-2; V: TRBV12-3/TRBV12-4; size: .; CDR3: CASTSGTGDGYTF; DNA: TGTGCCAGCACCTCCGGGACAGGGGACGGCTACACCTTC
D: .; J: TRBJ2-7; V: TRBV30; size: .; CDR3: CAWSVLLGPYEQYF; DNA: TGTGCCTGGAGTGTACTTCTTGGACCCTACGAGCAGTACTTC
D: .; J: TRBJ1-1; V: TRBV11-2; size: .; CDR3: CASSLRGLSAEAFF; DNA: TGTGCCAGCAGCCTTAGAGGGCTTTCGGCTGAAGCTTTCTTT
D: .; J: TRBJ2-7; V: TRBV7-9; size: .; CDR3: CASSLVAYEQYF; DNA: TGTGCCAGCAGCTTAGTAGCCTACGAGCAGTACTTC
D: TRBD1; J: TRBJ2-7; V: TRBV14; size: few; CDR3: CASSQWTGAYEQYF; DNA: TGTGCCAGCAGCCAATGGACAGGAGCCTACGAGCAGTACTTC
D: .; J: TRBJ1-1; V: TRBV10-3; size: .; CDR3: CAISETGTANTEAFF; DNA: TGTGCCATCAGTGAGACCGGGACGGCGAACACTGAAGCTTTCTTT
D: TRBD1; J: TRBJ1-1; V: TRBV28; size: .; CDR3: CASIDRDTEAFF; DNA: TGTGCCAGCATCGACAGGGACACTGAAGCTTTCTTT
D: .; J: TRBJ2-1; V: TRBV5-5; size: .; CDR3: CASEGMGNEQFF; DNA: TGTGCCAGCGAGGGTATGGGCAATGAGCAGTTCTTC
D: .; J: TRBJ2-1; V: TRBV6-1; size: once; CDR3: CASSEASGWNEQFF; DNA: TGTGCCAGCAGTGAAGCTTCGGGCTGGAATGAGCAGTTCTTC